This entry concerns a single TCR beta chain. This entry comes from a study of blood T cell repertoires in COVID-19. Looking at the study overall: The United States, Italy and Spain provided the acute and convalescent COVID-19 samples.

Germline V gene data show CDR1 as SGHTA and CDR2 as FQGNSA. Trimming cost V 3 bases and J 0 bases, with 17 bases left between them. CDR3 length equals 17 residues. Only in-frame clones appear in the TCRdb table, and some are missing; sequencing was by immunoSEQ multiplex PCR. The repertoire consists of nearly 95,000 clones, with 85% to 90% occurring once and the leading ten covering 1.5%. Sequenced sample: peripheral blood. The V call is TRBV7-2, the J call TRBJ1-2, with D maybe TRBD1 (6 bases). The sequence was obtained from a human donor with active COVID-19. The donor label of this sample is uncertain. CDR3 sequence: CASSFLVKQGSNYGYTF. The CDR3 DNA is TGTGCCAGCAGCTTCCTAGTTAAACAGGGTTCTAACTATGGCTACACCTTC.